The 11 T cell receptor beta chains below all came from one sample that was sequenced in a study of CD8 T cells in Susac syndrome. Random hexamers were used to reverse transcribe the RNA input (about 0.45 to 1 ug). TCRdb fed the immunoSEQ multiplex PCR reads into MiXCR, producing one record per CDR3 protein. The sample carries more than 200,000 distinct CDR3 sequences, approximately 94% recorded once. Sequenced material: CD4+ T cells from PBMCs. Receptor source: a human donor with Susac syndrome.

The CDR3 nucleotides read TGTGCCAGCAGTAAAACCCAGGGGGCTCGCACTGAAGCTTTCTTT. This codes for CASSKTQGARTEAFF. The chain uses TRBV6-1 and TRBJ1-1; 8 nucleotides match TRBD1. The CDR3 totals 15 residues. Germline CDR1 is MNHNS and CDR2 is SASEGT. Trimming removed 5 bases from V and 4 bases from J; junction bases left unmatched: 9.

The chain joins TRBV27 to TRBJ1-5, with 7 bases fitting TRBD1. This CDR3 has 16 residues. CDR1 MNHEY and CDR2 SMNVEV come from the germline V gene (reference sequence). V dropped 6 bases and J dropped 6; count of bases not matched to a gene: 14. CDR3 nucleotide sequence: TGTGCCAGCAGGCCTCATCAGGGGGGCACGGGTCAGCCCCAGCATTTT. Its protein is CASRPHQGGTGQPQHF.

J is TRBJ2-1 and V is TRBV5-1; weak D call: TRBD2 (5 bases). V dropped 0 bases and J dropped 12 bases, with 16 bases sitting between them. Germline assignment: CDR1 SGHRS and CDR2 YFSETQ. The CDR3 has 14 residues. CDR3 region: CASSLAAGSSSQFF. CDR3 nucleotides: TGCGCCAGCAGCTTGGCCGCGGGCAGTTCATCGCAGTTCTTC.

The chain uses TRBV4-2 and TRBJ2-3; D is unresolved. Germline V gene sequence: CDR1 LGHNA, CDR2 YNFKEQ. This CDR3 region has 15 residues. The V gene lost 4 bases and the J gene lost 0 bases, with 11 bases spanning the gap. The CDR3 region has the DNA TGTGCCAGCAGCCCCACACGGGTTAGCACAGATACGCAGTATTTT. As protein: CASSPTRVSTDTQYF.

The gene calls are TRBV7-9 and TRBJ2-7; a weak D match, TRBD1 (5 bases). Germline V gene sequence: CDR1 SEHNR, CDR2 FQNEAQ (reference sequence). V dropped 5 bases and J dropped 0 bases, with 11 bases sitting between them. There are 14 residues in the CDR3. CDR3 nucleotides: TGTGCCAGCAGCCGAGACAGTAGCTCCTACGAGCAGTACTTC. This codes for CASSRDSSSYEQYF.

This clonotype was detected only a few times. This chain connects TRBV6-5 to TRBJ1-2; no clear D gene. Germline V gene sequence: CDR1 MNHEY, CDR2 SVGAGI. Trimming pared 6 bases from V and 4 bases from J, leaving 9 bases between. The CDR3 is 12 amino acids. CDR3: CASSPRGYGYTF. In DNA form, the CDR3 reads TGTGCCAGCAGCCCCCGGGGCTATGGCTACACCTTC.

The CDR3 nucleotides read TGTGCCACCAGCAGAGTTCCAGATACGCAGTATTTT. Translation: CATSRVPDTQYF. The chain employs TRBV15 and TRBJ2-3; the D is unclear. Trimming shortened V by 1 base and J by 4 bases, and 3 bases separated the two germline ends. CDR3 size: 12 residues. Per germline, CDR1 LNHNV and CDR2 YYDKDF (reference sequence). The full variable domain, completed using reference TRBV15 and TRBJ2-3, is DAMVIQNPRYQVTQFGKPVTLSCSQTLNHNVMYWYQQKSSQAPKLLFHYYDKDFNNEADTPDNFQSRRPNTSFCFLDIRSPGLGDTAMYLCATSRVPDTQYFGPGTRLTVL.

V and J are TRBV12-3 or TRBV12-4 and TRBJ1-2; 9 bases line up with TRBD1. This CDR3 comprises 15 residues. J was trimmed by 2 bases and V by 6 bases; bases with no gene match: 7. CDR3: CASSGYRGLNYGYTF. In DNA form, the CDR3 reads TGTGCCAGCAGCGGCTACAGGGGGCTGAACTATGGCTACACCTTC.

This clonotype was recorded only once. The J gene is TRBJ1-1, the V gene TRBV7-9, with D unclear. The CDR3 contains 15 residues. Germline V gives CDR1 SEHNR, CDR2 FQNEAQ (reference sequence). Trimming pared 5 bases from V and 0 bases from J, leaving 13 bases between. The CDR3 coding sequence is TGTGCCAGCAGCGCCCGTCCTGGAATGAACACTGAAGCTTTCTTT. Translation: CASSARPGMNTEAFF. Based on the CDR3 plus reference TRBV7-9 and TRBJ1-1, the full variable domain is DTGVSQNPRHKITKRGQNVTFRCDPISEHNRLYWYRQTLGQGPEFLTYFQNEAQLEKSRLLSDRFSAERPKGSFSTLEIQRTEQGDSAMYLCASSARPGMNTEAFFGQGTRLTVV.

This chain links TRBV12-3 or TRBV12-4 with TRBJ1-2, with TRBD1 matching 7 bases. The CDR3 runs to 17 residues. Trimming removed 5 bases from V and 7 bases from J; junction bases left unmatched: 19. The chain's CDR3 is CASSPSDKGTAVFGYTF. The CDR3 DNA sequence: TGTGCCAGCAGTCCCAGCGATAAGGGGACAGCAGTCTTTGGCTACACCTTC.

The chain uses TRBV9 and TRBJ1-1; D is ambiguous. This CDR3 spans 16 amino acids. From germline, CDR1 is SGDLS and CDR2 YYNGEE. V was clipped by 0 bases and J by 2 bases, with 14 bases between them. In DNA, the CDR3 is TGTGCCAGCAGCGTAGTATCTGGAGGTGGAAACACTGAAGCTTTCTTT. It translates to CASSVVSGGGNTEAFF.